Detailed here is one T cell receptor (beta chain). Germline loops: CDR1 SGHDT, CDR2 YYEEEE. V dropped 2 bases and J dropped 4; count of bases not matched to a gene: 5. The CDR3 is 16 amino acids. TCRdb processed the RT-PCR reads anew with MiXCR; each CDR3 protein has one entry. Of about 170,000 distinct CDR3 sequences listed, approximately 12% are singletons. The sample belongs to a study of response to subunit inactivated influenza vaccine. This sample was also put to use in a study of T cells expressing NK-cell markers. That work adds: The cDNA for TCR beta came from 5'RACE template switching with UMIs. Leadership of the CD3+CD56-NKG2C+ fraction also belonged to these clonotypes in four donors.

The sequence came from a man over 45 who received an inactivated influenza vaccine. The rearrangement uses TRBV5-6 and TRBJ2-2, with 10 bases identical to TRBD2. This specimen was CD8+ T cells sorted from PBMCs, taken approximately 12 days after vaccination. CDR3: CASSLAGGRFTGELFF. The DNA for the CDR3 is TGTGCCAGCAGCTTAGCGGGAGGGCGCTTCACCGGGGAGCTGTTTTTT. The complete variable domain, with remaining parts taken from reference TRBV5-6 and TRBJ2-2, reads DAGVTQSPTHLIKTRGQQVTLRCSPKSGHDTVSWYQQALGQGPQFIFQYYEEEERQRGNFPDRFSGHQFPNYSSELNVNALLLGDSALYLCASSLAGGRFTGELFFGEGSRLTVL.